This TCR beta chain is from a study of T cell responses to AZD1222 COVID-19 vaccine. The CDR3 consists of 17 residues. The V gene's germline CDR1 is SGHRS and CDR2 YFSETQ. The germline V and J ends were trimmed by 3 bases and 4 bases, with 22 bases remaining between them. This clone was observed a handful of times. Produced via immunoSEQ multiplex PCR; TCRdb's table is partial and in-frame only. The table has about 140,000 clones, about 90% seen once; the top ten hold 5% to 6.5%. The source material was peripheral blood, sampled on day 0 of AZD1222 vaccination. The clonotype originates from an adult in good health. The chain links TRBV5-1 to TRBJ1-2, with D perhaps TRBD1 (6 bases). The CDR3 region has the DNA TGCGCCAGCAGCTGGGCTATCGGGGGGCCCGGACGCTATGGCTACACCTTC. Translation: CASSWAIGGPGRYGYTF.